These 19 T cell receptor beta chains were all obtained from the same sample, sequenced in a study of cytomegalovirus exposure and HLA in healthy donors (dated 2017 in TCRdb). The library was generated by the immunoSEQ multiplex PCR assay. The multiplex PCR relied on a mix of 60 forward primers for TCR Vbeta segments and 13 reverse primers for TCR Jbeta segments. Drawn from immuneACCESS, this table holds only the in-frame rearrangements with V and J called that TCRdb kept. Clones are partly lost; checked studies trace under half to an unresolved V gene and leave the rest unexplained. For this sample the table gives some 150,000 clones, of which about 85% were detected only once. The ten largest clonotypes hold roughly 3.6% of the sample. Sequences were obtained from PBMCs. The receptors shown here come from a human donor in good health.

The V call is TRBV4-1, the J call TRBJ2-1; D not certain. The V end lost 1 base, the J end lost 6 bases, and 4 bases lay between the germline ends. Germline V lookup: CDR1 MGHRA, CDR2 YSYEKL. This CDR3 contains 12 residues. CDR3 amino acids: CASSQVFNEQFF. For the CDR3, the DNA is TGCGCCAGCAGCCAAGTATTCAATGAGCAGTTCTTC.

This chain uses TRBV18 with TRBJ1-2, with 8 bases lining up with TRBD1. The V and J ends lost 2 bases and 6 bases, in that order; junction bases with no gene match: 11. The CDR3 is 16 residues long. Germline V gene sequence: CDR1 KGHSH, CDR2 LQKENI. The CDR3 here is CASSPNSDRGRDGYTF. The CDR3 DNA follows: TGTGCCAGCTCACCAAATAGCGACAGGGGAAGGGATGGCTACACCTTC.

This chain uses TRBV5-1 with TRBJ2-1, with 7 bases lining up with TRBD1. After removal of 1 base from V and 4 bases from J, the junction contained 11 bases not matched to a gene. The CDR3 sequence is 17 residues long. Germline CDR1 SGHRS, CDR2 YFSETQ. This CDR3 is CASSLTGVGDVYNEQFF. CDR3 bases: TGCGCCAGCAGCTTGACAGGGGTAGGCGACGTATACAATGAGCAGTTCTTC.

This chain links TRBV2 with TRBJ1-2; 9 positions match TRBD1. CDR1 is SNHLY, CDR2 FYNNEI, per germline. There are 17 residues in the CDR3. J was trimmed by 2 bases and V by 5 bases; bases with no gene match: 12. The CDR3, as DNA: TGTGCCAGCAGTCCTCTGAGGGACGGGACAGGGAACTATGGCTACACCTTC. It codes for CASSPLRDGTGNYGYTF.

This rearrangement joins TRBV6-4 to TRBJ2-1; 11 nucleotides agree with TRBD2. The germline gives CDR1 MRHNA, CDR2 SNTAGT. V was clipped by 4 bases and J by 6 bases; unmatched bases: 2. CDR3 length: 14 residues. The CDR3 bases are TGTGCCAGCAGTGTTAGCGGGGGGGCCAATGAGCAGTTCTTC. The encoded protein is CASSVSGGANEQFF.

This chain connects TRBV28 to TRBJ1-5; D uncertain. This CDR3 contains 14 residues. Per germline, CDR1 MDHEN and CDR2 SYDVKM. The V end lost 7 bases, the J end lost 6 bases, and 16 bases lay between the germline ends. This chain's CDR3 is CASIEGGGSQPQHF. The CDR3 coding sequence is TGTGCCAGCATCGAGGGAGGAGGCTCTCAGCCCCAGCATTTT.

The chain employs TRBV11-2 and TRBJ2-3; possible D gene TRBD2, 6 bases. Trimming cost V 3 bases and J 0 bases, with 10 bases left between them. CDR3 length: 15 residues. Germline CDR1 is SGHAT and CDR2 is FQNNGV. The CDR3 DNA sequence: TGTGCCAGCAGCTTGCCGGGACTCAGCACAGATACGCAGTATTTT. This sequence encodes CASSLPGLSTDTQYF.

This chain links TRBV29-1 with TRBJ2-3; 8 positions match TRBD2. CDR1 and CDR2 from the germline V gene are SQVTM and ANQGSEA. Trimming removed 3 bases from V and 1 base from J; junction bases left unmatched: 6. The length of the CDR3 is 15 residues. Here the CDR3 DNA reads TGCAGCGTTGAGGATCGGCGGGGGGGCACAGATACGCAGTATTTT. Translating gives CSVEDRRGGTDTQYF.

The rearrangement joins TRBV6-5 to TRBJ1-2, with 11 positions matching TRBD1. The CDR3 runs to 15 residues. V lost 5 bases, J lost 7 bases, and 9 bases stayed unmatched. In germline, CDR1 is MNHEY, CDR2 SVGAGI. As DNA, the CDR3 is TGTGCCAGCAGTGGCACTGGACAGGGGGCATTTGGCTACACCTTC. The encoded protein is CASSGTGQGAFGYTF.

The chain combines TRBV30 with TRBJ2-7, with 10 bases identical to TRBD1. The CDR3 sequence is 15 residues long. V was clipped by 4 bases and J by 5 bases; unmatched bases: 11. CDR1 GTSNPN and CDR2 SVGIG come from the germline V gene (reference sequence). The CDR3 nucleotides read TGTGCCTGGATCCAATCGGGACAGGGGTCTGACGAGCAGTACTTC. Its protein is CAWIQSGQGSDEQYF.

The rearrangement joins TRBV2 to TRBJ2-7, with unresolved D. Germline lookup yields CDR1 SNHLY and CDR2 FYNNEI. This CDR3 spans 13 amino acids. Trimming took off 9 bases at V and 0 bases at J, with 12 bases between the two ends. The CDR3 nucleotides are TGTGCCAGAAGTTATCCCTACTCCTACGAGCAGTACTTC. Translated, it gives CARSYPYSYEQYF.

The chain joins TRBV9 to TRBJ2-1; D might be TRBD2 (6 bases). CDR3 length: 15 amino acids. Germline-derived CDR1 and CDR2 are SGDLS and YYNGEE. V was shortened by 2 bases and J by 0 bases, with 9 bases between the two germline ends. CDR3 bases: TGTGCCAGCAGCGTTAGCGGTTACTCCTACAATGAGCAGTTCTTC. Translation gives CASSVSGYSYNEQFF. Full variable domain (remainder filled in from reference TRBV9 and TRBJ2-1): DSGVTQTPKHLITATGQRVTLRCSPRSGDLSVYWYQQSLDQGLQFLIQYYNGEERAKGNILERFSAQQFPDLHSELNLSSLELGDSALYFCASSVSGYSYNEQFFGPGTRLTVL.

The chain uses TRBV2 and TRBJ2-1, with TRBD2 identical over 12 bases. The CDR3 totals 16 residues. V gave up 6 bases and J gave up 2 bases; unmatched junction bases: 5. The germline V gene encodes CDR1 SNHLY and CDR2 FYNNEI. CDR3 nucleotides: TGTGCCAGCAGCGCGGGGACTAGCGGGCCCTACAATGAGCAGTTCTTC. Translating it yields CASSAGTSGPYNEQFF.

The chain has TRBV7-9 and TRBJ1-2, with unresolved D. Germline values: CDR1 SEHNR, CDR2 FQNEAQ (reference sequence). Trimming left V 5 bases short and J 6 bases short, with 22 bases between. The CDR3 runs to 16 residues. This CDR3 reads CASSPALLTPQDGYTF. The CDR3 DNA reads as TGTGCCAGCAGCCCCGCCCTCCTAACACCGCAGGATGGCTACACCTTC.

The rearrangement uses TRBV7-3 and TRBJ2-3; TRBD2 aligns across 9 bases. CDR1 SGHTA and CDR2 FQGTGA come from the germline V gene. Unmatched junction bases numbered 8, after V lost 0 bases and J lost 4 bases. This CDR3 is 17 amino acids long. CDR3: CASSLTLGSGRPDTQYF. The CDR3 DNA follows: TGTGCCAGCAGCTTAACGTTAGGTAGCGGGAGACCAGATACGCAGTATTTT.

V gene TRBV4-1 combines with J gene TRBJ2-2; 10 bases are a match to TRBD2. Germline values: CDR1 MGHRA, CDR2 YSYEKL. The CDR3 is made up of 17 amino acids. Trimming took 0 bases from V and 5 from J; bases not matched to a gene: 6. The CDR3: CASSQDRGTSATGELFF. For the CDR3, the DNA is TGCGCCAGCAGCCAAGATCGTGGGACTAGCGCGACCGGGGAGCTGTTTTTT.

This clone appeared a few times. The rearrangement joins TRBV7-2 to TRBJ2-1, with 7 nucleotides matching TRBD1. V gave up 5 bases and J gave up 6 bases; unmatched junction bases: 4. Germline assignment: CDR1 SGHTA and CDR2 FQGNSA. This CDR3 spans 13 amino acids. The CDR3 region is CASSPRGFNEQFF. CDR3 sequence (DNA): TGTGCCAGCAGCCCCAGGGGGTTCAATGAGCAGTTCTTC.

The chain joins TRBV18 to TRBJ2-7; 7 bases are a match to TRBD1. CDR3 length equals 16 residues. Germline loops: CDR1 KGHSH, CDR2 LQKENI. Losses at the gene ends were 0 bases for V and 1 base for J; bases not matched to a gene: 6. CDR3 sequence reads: CASSPPRTGGSYEQYF. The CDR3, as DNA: TGTGCCAGCTCACCACCGAGGACAGGCGGTTCCTACGAGCAGTACTTC.

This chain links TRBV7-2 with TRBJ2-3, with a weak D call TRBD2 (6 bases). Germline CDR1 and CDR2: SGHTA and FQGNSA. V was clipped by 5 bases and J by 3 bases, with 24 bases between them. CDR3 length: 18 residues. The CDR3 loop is CASSPISGLGSRTDTQYF. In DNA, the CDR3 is TGTGCCAGCAGCCCTATTAGCGGCCTCGGTTCGCGGACAGATACGCAGTATTTT.